The 20 T cell receptor beta chains in this list originate from one sample, sequenced in a study of patients and donors after allogeneic stem cell transplantation. TCRdb analysed the RT-PCR reads with MiXCR anew, one entry per CDR3 protein. The sample records roughly 940,000 distinct CDR3 sequences, around 17% being singletons. Sequenced: blood, either unsorted or a sorted T cell fraction (not recorded which). Every receptor here comes from a human donor who was either an allogeneic HSCT recipient or a stem cell or donor lymphocyte infusion donor (not recorded which). It is not recorded whose cells these are; they may come from a transplant donor.

This clonotype was seen a few times. The chain joins TRBV15 to TRBJ2-7; 7 nucleotides agree with TRBD1. CDR3 length equals 16 residues. Losses at the gene ends were 1 base for V and 2 bases for J; bases not matched to a gene: 8. Germline V lookup: CDR1 LNHNV, CDR2 YYDKDF (reference sequence). The CDR3 region is CATSRAPTGLPYEQYF. CDR3 nucleotide sequence: TGTGCCACCAGCAGAGCCCCGACAGGGTTACCCTACGAGCAGTACTTC. The whole variable domain, filled in from reference TRBV15 and TRBJ2-7, reads DAMVIQNPRYQVTQFGKPVTLSCSQTLNHNVMYWYQQKSSQAPKLLFHYYDKDFNNEADTPDNFQSRRPNTSFCFLDIRSPGLGDTAMYLCATSRAPTGLPYEQYFGPGTRLTVT.

The chain employs TRBV6-6 and TRBJ1-1; 7 nucleotides align to TRBD1. This CDR3 region has 12 residues. CDR1 and CDR2 from the germline V gene are MNHNY and SVGAGI (reference sequence). Trimming cost V 6 bases and J 10 bases; bases outside gene matches: 8. CDR3 sequence: CASSLRQGGAFF. The CDR3 DNA reads TGTGCCAGCAGCCTTAGACAGGGAGGAGCTTTCTTT.

This clonotype has more than one count but fewer than ten. The CDR3 here is CSARARGSEAFF. In nucleotides, the CDR3 is TGCAGTGCTAGAGCCAGGGGATCTGAAGCTTTCTTT. V is TRBV20-1 and J is TRBJ1-1; possible D gene TRBD1, 6 bases. The V end was cut by 1 base, the J end by 6 bases, with 9 bases between. The CDR3 loop spans 12 amino acids. The germline V gene encodes CDR1 DFQATT and CDR2 SNEGSKA (reference sequence).

This clonotype was detected only a few times. The chain couples TRBV10-3 to TRBJ2-5; 11 positions match TRBD2. CDR1 ENHRY and CDR2 SYGVKD come from the germline V gene. The CDR3 length is 15 residues. The junction had 6 bases not matched to a gene; V was cut back by 5 bases and J by 4 bases. CDR3 region: CAISTTSGSGETQYF. The CDR3 DNA sequence: TGTGCCATCAGTACTACTAGCGGGAGTGGAGAGACCCAGTACTTC.

The V call is TRBV5-1, the J call TRBJ2-1, with 12 bases that match TRBD2. CDR1 and CDR2 (germline): SGHRS, YFSETQ. The V gene end was trimmed by 3 bases and the J gene end by 4 bases; junction bases not matched to a gene: 5. CDR3 size: 16 residues. The CDR3 DNA sequence: TGCGCCAGCAGCTCGGCCACTAGCGGGGGGTACAATGAGCAGTTCTTC. This translates into CASSSATSGGYNEQFF.

This clonotype was detected a few times. The chain combines TRBV18 with TRBJ1-6; weak D call: TRBD1 (5 bases). V gave up 3 bases and J gave up 7 bases, with 13 bases separating them. Germline V lookup: CDR1 KGHSH, CDR2 LQKENI. The CDR3 spans 15 residues. The CDR3 region is CASSPSGGPNSPLHF. DNA for the CDR3: TGTGCCAGCTCACCCTCGGGGGGACCGAATTCACCCCTCCACTTT.

The chain is built from TRBV5-1 and TRBJ1-2, with 8 positions matching TRBD1. From germline, CDR1 is SGHRS and CDR2 YFSETQ. This CDR3 is 14 amino acids long. V was clipped by 1 base and J by 6 bases; unmatched bases: 5. The CDR3 here is CASSLLDRAHGYTF. DNA of the CDR3: TGCGCCAGCAGCTTGCTGGACAGGGCTCATGGCTACACCTTC.

This clonotype was observed at least ten times. The CDR3 sequence: CASSLGEHTQYF. CDR3 nucleotide sequence: TGCGCCAGCAGCTTGGGTGAACATACGCAGTATTTT. This chain uses TRBV5-1 with TRBJ2-3; unclear D gene. Germline CDR1 is SGHRS and CDR2 is YFSETQ. The CDR3 length is 12 residues. The ends were cut back, 0 bases at V and 7 bases at J, with 6 bases in the middle.

This clonotype was counted between two and nine times. The chain combines TRBV9 with TRBJ2-1, with 8 bases identical to TRBD2. Unmatched junction bases numbered 2, after V lost 0 bases and J lost 0 bases. This CDR3 contains 16 residues. Germline loops: CDR1 SGDLS, CDR2 YYNGEE. The CDR3 coding sequence is TGTGCCAGCAGCGTAGCAGCGGGGGTCTCCTACAATGAGCAGTTCTTC. Its translation is CASSVAAGVSYNEQFF.

This clonotype showed up many times. This chain connects TRBV20-1 to TRBJ2-1, with D maybe TRBD2 (5 bases). Germline CDR1 and CDR2: DFQATT and SNEGSKA (reference sequence). The length of the CDR3 is 13 residues. The CDR3 bases are TGCAGGGCGCCGGGGAGCTCCTACAATGAGCAGTTCTTC. This gives the protein CRAPGSSYNEQFF.

In its sample, this clonotype was seen a few times. The chain employs TRBV5-6 and TRBJ2-5, with D perhaps matching TRBD2 (5 bases). In germline, CDR1 is SGHDT, CDR2 YYEEEE. This CDR3 region has 19 residues. V was shortened by 0 bases and J by 2 bases, with 23 bases between the two germline ends. The CDR3 protein is CASSLVSPFIANYQETQYF. As DNA, the CDR3 is TGTGCCAGCAGCTTGGTTTCCCCCTTCATAGCGAACTATCAAGAGACCCAGTACTTC.

This clonotype was observed many times. The chain couples TRBV4-3 to TRBJ1-5; a possible D gene is TRBD1 (6 bases). CDR1 and CDR2 (germline): LGHNA, YSLEER. Trimming left V 4 bases short and J 3 bases short, with 19 bases between. The CDR3 runs to 17 residues. CDR3: CASSPGTQRTLNQPQHF. In nucleotides, the CDR3 is TGCGCCAGCAGCCCCGGGACACAAAGAACTCTCAATCAGCCCCAGCATTTT.

The chain employs TRBV7-9 and TRBJ2-5; D uncertain. Germline CDR1 is SEHNR and CDR2 is FQNEAQ (reference sequence). The CDR3 is 13 amino acids. With 6 bases removed from V and 4 bases from J, the gap between germline ends came to 12 bases. CDR3 in amino acids: CASSPGWTETQYF. Here the CDR3 DNA reads TGTGCCAGCAGTCCGGGTTGGACAGAGACCCAGTACTTC.

This clonotype was observed a few times. The J gene is TRBJ2-7, the V gene TRBV19; perhaps D is TRBD1 or TRBD2 (7 bases each). V shed 9 bases and J shed 0 bases, with 18 bases lying between them. This CDR3 spans 15 amino acids. From germline, CDR1 is LNHDA and CDR2 SQIVND (reference sequence). The CDR3 spells CASEGGGQNSYEQYF. In DNA, the CDR3 is TGTGCCAGCGAGGGAGGGGGACAGAACTCCTACGAGCAGTACTTC.

The chain carries TRBV5-6 and TRBJ1-5; 9 nucleotides align to TRBD1. The CDR3 contains 15 residues. V was pared by 4 bases and J by 4 bases, with 6 bases of the junction left unmatched. Germline V gene data show CDR1 as SGHDT and CDR2 as YYEEEE. CDR3 nucleotides: TGTGCCAGCAGCGGAGGGACAGGGTCGAATCAGCCCCAGCATTTT. Its translation: CASSGGTGSNQPQHF. The whole variable domain, filled in from reference TRBV5-6 and TRBJ1-5, reads DAGVTQSPTHLIKTRGQQVTLRCSPKSGHDTVSWYQQALGQGPQFIFQYYEEEERQRGNFPDRFSGHQFPNYSSELNVNALLLGDSALYLCASSGGTGSNQPQHFGDGTRLSIL.

In this sample, this clonotype turned up a few times. The chain has TRBV6-1 and TRBJ2-1, with TRBD2 identical over 9 bases. CDR3 size: 16 residues. Germline V gives CDR1 MNHNS, CDR2 SASEGT. Trimming cost V 0 bases and J 3 bases; bases outside gene matches: 3. This CDR3 is CASSEARLAVYNEQFF. The DNA for the CDR3 is TGTGCCAGCAGTGAAGCCAGACTAGCGGTCTACAATGAGCAGTTCTTC.

There are a few counts of this clonotype. The chain employs TRBV24-1 and TRBJ2-1; D is unclear. The V gene's germline CDR1 is KGHDR and CDR2 SFDVKD. CDR3 length: 16 residues. The ends were cut back, 0 bases at V and 3 bases at J, with 11 bases in the middle. Here the CDR3 reads CATSDLRSGVYNEQFF. As DNA, the CDR3 is TGTGCCACCAGTGATTTGAGGTCTGGAGTCTACAATGAGCAGTTCTTC.

This chain uses TRBV6-1 with TRBJ2-5; TRBD2 matches at 12 bases. Germline values: CDR1 MNHNS, CDR2 SASEGT. Trimming took 6 bases from V and 4 from J; bases not matched to a gene: 6. This CDR3 is built from 15 residues. As DNA, the CDR3 is TGTGCCAGCAGCCCCGGACTAGCGGGGACAGAGACCCAGTACTTC. Translated, it gives CASSPGLAGTETQYF.

In this sample, this clonotype turned up a few times. V usage is TRBV6-1 and J usage is TRBJ2-7, with D hard to call. CDR3 size: 15 residues. The germline CDR1 and CDR2 sequences are MNHNS and SASEGT. V was cut by 6 bases and J by 0 bases, with 15 bases left in between. The CDR3 loop reads CASRTPSASSYEQYF. In DNA, the CDR3 is TGTGCCAGCAGAACCCCCAGCGCGAGCTCCTACGAGCAGTACTTC.

This clonotype showed up just a few times. The chain joins TRBV5-1 to TRBJ1-5, with D unclear. Germline CDR1 SGHRS, CDR2 YFSETQ. The length of the CDR3 is 15 residues. The ends were cut back, 1 base at V and 4 bases at J, with 12 bases in the middle. The CDR3 DNA sequence: TGCGCCAGCAGCTTGTTGTGCAGGCGAAATCAGCCCCAGCATTTT. Translating it yields CASSLLCRRNQPQHF. Full variable domain (outside the CDR3, taken from reference TRBV5-1 and TRBJ1-5): KAGVTQTPRYLIKTRGQQVTLSCSPISGHRSVSWYQQTPGQGLQFLFEYFSETQRNKGNFPGRFSGRQFSNSRSEMNVSTLELGDSALYLCASSLLCRRNQPQHFGDGTRLSIL.